Listed below are T cell receptor beta chains from one sample, sequenced in a study of identical twins. From the 5' RACE reads, TCRdb called clonotypes with MiXCR, one entry per CDR3 protein. There are some 710,000 distinct CDR3 sequences in the sample; 5.5% to 6.5% occur only once, and 1.5% to 2% lies in the top ten. The source material was naive T cells sorted from blood. All receptors come from a man between 18 and 29 years old in good health. The CDR3 runs from the conserved cysteine through the conserved F or W. Each record gives: V gene, D gene, clone size, J gene, CDR3 protein, CDR3 DNA. A D gene is named only where the DNA matches it firmly. Clone size is given for some rows only: seen once, a few or many times, or a class if the clone is expanded.

v_gene: TRBV5-6; d_gene: .; abundance: many; j_gene: TRBJ2-1; CDR3aa: CASSLDHRLNEQFF; CDR3nt: TGTGCCAGCAGCTTGGACCATCGTTTGAATGAGCAGTTCTTC
v_gene: TRBV7-8; d_gene: TRBD2; abundance: many; j_gene: TRBJ2-7; CDR3aa: CASRSTLAAEEGEQYF; CDR3nt: TGTGCCAGCAGATCTACTCTAGCGGCGGAGGAAGGCGAGCAGTACTTC
v_gene: TRBV7-9; d_gene: TRBD1; abundance: .; j_gene: TRBJ2-1; CDR3aa: CATSRTGTGVNNEQFF; CDR3nt: TGTGCCACCTCTAGAACCGGGACAGGGGTCAACAATGAGCAGTTCTTC
v_gene: TRBV6-5; d_gene: .; abundance: many; j_gene: TRBJ1-6; CDR3aa: CASSTEYNSPLHF; CDR3nt: TGTGCCAGCAGTACCGAATATAATTCACCCCTCCACTTT
v_gene: TRBV7-8; d_gene: TRBD1; abundance: .; j_gene: TRBJ2-5; CDR3aa: CASSHRGLVETQYF; CDR3nt: TGTGCCAGCAGCCACAGGGGGCTCGTCGAGACCCAGTACTTC
v_gene: TRBV5-4; d_gene: TRBD2; abundance: .; j_gene: TRBJ2-3; CDR3aa: CASSPKAGGPSVDTQYF; CDR3nt: TGTGCCAGCAGCCCCAAAGCGGGAGGGCCGTCGGTGGATACGCAGTATTTT
v_gene: TRBV11-2; d_gene: .; abundance: few; j_gene: TRBJ2-7; CDR3aa: CASSLIGQGRSYEQYF; CDR3nt: TGTGCCAGCAGCTTAATAGGGCAGGGACGATCCTACGAGCAGTACTTC
v_gene: TRBV6-2/TRBV6-3; d_gene: TRBD2; abundance: few; j_gene: TRBJ2-2; CDR3aa: CASSYPGLAGGLTYTGELFF; CDR3nt: TGTGCCAGCAGCTACCCGGGACTAGCGGGAGGGTTGACGTACACCGGGGAGCTGTTTTTT
v_gene: TRBV7-9; d_gene: .; abundance: many; j_gene: TRBJ2-3; CDR3aa: CASEARDTDTQYF; CDR3nt: TGTGCCAGCGAGGCTAGAGACACAGATACGCAGTATTTT
v_gene: TRBV5-5; d_gene: TRBD1; abundance: .; j_gene: TRBJ2-1; CDR3aa: CASSFLQGVYNEQFF; CDR3nt: TGTGCCAGCAGCTTTCTTCAGGGGGTGTACAATGAGCAGTTCTTC
v_gene: TRBV12-3/TRBV12-4; d_gene: TRBD1; abundance: few; j_gene: TRBJ2-2; CDR3aa: CASSPPPTGAGELFF; CDR3nt: TGTGCCAGCAGTCCACCCCCCACAGGGGCCGGGGAGCTGTTTTTT
v_gene: TRBV6-5; d_gene: TRBD1; abundance: many; j_gene: TRBJ2-5; CDR3aa: CASSYGLGGLGRTQYF; CDR3nt: TGTGCCAGCAGTTACGGGCTAGGGGGCCTAGGAAGGACCCAGTACTTC
v_gene: TRBV3-1; d_gene: .; abundance: many; j_gene: TRBJ2-7; CDR3aa: CASSQRDGGNEQYF; CDR3nt: TGTGCCAGCAGCCAAAGGGACGGAGGCAACGAGCAGTACTTC
v_gene: TRBV12-3/TRBV12-4; d_gene: TRBD1; abundance: many; j_gene: TRBJ2-1; CDR3aa: CASSFRTGEDEQFF; CDR3nt: TGTGCCAGCAGTTTTAGGACAGGGGAGGACGAGCAGTTCTTC
v_gene: TRBV10-2; d_gene: .; abundance: few; j_gene: TRBJ2-2; CDR3aa: CASRDGDAELFF; CDR3nt: TGCGCCAGCAGGGATGGGGACGCGGAGCTGTTTTTT
v_gene: TRBV10-3; d_gene: .; abundance: few; j_gene: TRBJ1-2; CDR3aa: CAISGDGPGDGYTF; CDR3nt: TGTGCCATCAGTGGCGACGGGCCGGGAGATGGCTACACCTTC
v_gene: TRBV28; d_gene: TRBD2; abundance: many; j_gene: TRBJ2-1; CDR3aa: CASSGRGGIINEQFF; CDR3nt: TGTGCCAGCAGTGGTCGGGGGGGCATTATCAATGAGCAGTTCTTC
v_gene: TRBV12-3/TRBV12-4; d_gene: .; abundance: many; j_gene: TRBJ2-1; CDR3aa: CASSPTLGNNEQFF; CDR3nt: TGTGCCAGCAGTCCCACGCTCGGCAACAATGAGCAGTTCTTC
v_gene: TRBV20-1; d_gene: TRBD1; abundance: few; j_gene: TRBJ2-7; CDR3aa: CSAESGTGIREQYF; CDR3nt: TGCAGTGCCGAATCTGGGACAGGGATTCGCGAGCAGTACTTC
v_gene: TRBV10-3; d_gene: .; abundance: few; j_gene: TRBJ1-6; CDR3aa: CAISESGQGINSPLHF; CDR3nt: TGTGCCATCAGTGAATCGGGGCAGGGGATAAATTCACCCCTCCACTTT
v_gene: TRBV29-1; d_gene: .; abundance: .; j_gene: TRBJ1-2; CDR3aa: CSVETTAGYTF; CDR3nt: TGCAGCGTTGAAACGACAGCTGGCTACACCTTC
v_gene: TRBV19; d_gene: TRBD1; abundance: few; j_gene: TRBJ2-7; CDR3aa: CASSSAGTGDEQYF; CDR3nt: TGTGCCAGTAGTTCGGCCGGGACAGGGGACGAGCAGTACTTC
v_gene: TRBV27; d_gene: .; abundance: few; j_gene: TRBJ2-1; CDR3aa: CASSLLVATEQFF; CDR3nt: TGTGCCAGCAGTTTATTGGTAGCCACGGAGCAGTTCTTC
v_gene: TRBV12-3/TRBV12-4; d_gene: .; abundance: few; j_gene: TRBJ2-3; CDR3aa: CASGPRPEDTQYF; CDR3nt: TGTGCCAGCGGTCCTCGGCCCGAGGATACGCAGTATTTT
v_gene: TRBV29-1; d_gene: TRBD1; abundance: many; j_gene: TRBJ2-5; CDR3aa: CSVGGRGETQYF; CDR3nt: TGCAGCGTTGGAGGCAGGGGGGAGACCCAGTACTTC
v_gene: TRBV12-3/TRBV12-4; d_gene: .; abundance: .; j_gene: TRBJ1-1; CDR3aa: CASRTTGPNTEAFF; CDR3nt: TGTGCCAGCAGAACGACAGGCCCAAACACTGAAGCTTTCTTT
v_gene: TRBV5-1; d_gene: .; abundance: few; j_gene: TRBJ2-4; CDR3aa: CASSLVSGAKNIQYF; CDR3nt: TGCGCCAGCAGCTTGGTGAGCGGAGCCAAAAACATTCAGTACTTC
v_gene: TRBV12-3/TRBV12-4; d_gene: TRBD2; abundance: many; j_gene: TRBJ2-5; CDR3aa: CASSFSLSSREGTRFQETQYF; CDR3nt: TGTGCCAGCAGTTTTAGTCTATCGAGTCGGGAGGGGACTAGATTCCAAGAGACCCAGTACTTC
v_gene: TRBV24-1; d_gene: .; abundance: many; j_gene: TRBJ1-2; CDR3aa: CATSDTDSDPYGYTF; CDR3nt: TGTGCCACCAGTGATACGGACAGCGATCCCTATGGCTACACCTTC
v_gene: TRBV5-8; d_gene: .; abundance: few; j_gene: TRBJ2-5; CDR3aa: CASSLSLEELQETQYF; CDR3nt: TGTGCCAGCAGCTTGTCTCTTGAGGAACTCCAAGAGACCCAGTACTTC
v_gene: TRBV6-5; d_gene: .; abundance: many; j_gene: TRBJ2-2; CDR3aa: CASSYVPGAVGELFF; CDR3nt: TGTGCCAGCAGTTACGTTCCGGGGGCGGTCGGGGAGCTGTTTTTT
v_gene: TRBV6-1; d_gene: .; abundance: many; j_gene: TRBJ1-1; CDR3aa: CASSEALGTPNTEAFF; CDR3nt: TGTGCCAGCAGTGAAGCGCTTGGGACACCGAACACTGAAGCTTTCTTT
v_gene: TRBV12-3/TRBV12-4; d_gene: TRBD2; abundance: .; j_gene: TRBJ2-5; CDR3aa: CASSPGLAGPRVETQYF; CDR3nt: TGTGCCAGCAGTCCGGGACTAGCGGGACCCCGGGTGGAGACCCAGTACTTC
v_gene: TRBV3-1; d_gene: .; abundance: few; j_gene: TRBJ1-2; CDR3aa: CASSQVGLLDF; CDR3nt: TGTGCCAGCAGCCAAGTGGGACTCCTAGACTTC
v_gene: TRBV24-1; d_gene: TRBD1; abundance: few; j_gene: TRBJ2-3; CDR3aa: CATSDLWDRGPDTQYF; CDR3nt: TGTGCCACCAGTGATTTGTGGGACAGGGGGCCGGATACGCAGTATTTT
v_gene: TRBV2; d_gene: .; abundance: .; j_gene: TRBJ2-4; CDR3aa: CASSWTENIQYF; CDR3nt: TGTGCCAGCAGTTGGACAGAAAACATTCAGTACTTC
v_gene: TRBV15; d_gene: .; abundance: few; j_gene: TRBJ2-2; CDR3aa: CATSRHGKNTGELFF; CDR3nt: TGTGCCACCAGCAGACATGGGAAGAACACCGGGGAGCTGTTTTTT
v_gene: TRBV9; d_gene: TRBD2; abundance: .; j_gene: TRBJ2-5; CDR3aa: CASSEGVAGVLVTETQYF; CDR3nt: TGTGCCAGCAGCGAGGGGGTAGCGGGAGTTCTTGTGACAGAGACCCAGTACTTC
v_gene: TRBV5-1; d_gene: .; abundance: many; j_gene: TRBJ1-5; CDR3aa: CASSEDSSNQPQHF; CDR3nt: TGCGCCAGCAGCGAAGACAGTAGCAATCAGCCCCAGCATTTT
v_gene: TRBV10-3; d_gene: .; abundance: many; j_gene: TRBJ1-1; CDR3aa: CAISPLGGEAFF; CDR3nt: TGTGCCATCAGTCCGCTTGGAGGTGAAGCTTTCTTT
v_gene: TRBV28; d_gene: .; abundance: few; j_gene: TRBJ1-2; CDR3aa: CASSLAGQIRKSGYTF; CDR3nt: TGTGCCAGCAGTTTGGCAGGGCAGATCAGAAAGAGTGGCTACACCTTC
v_gene: TRBV3-1; d_gene: TRBD2; abundance: few; j_gene: TRBJ2-2; CDR3aa: CASSPSGVGSGELFF; CDR3nt: TGTGCCAGCAGCCCCAGCGGGGTCGGGTCCGGGGAGCTGTTTTTT
v_gene: TRBV12-3/TRBV12-4; d_gene: TRBD1; abundance: many; j_gene: TRBJ1-2; CDR3aa: CASSHRTGTYGYTF; CDR3nt: TGTGCCAGCAGCCACCGGACAGGGACCTATGGCTACACCTTC
v_gene: TRBV6-1; d_gene: TRBD2; abundance: many; j_gene: TRBJ2-5; CDR3aa: CASMPLAGSRETQYF; CDR3nt: TGTGCCAGCATGCCCCTAGCGGGAAGTCGGGAGACCCAGTACTTC
v_gene: TRBV12-3/TRBV12-4; d_gene: TRBD2; abundance: .; j_gene: TRBJ2-2; CDR3aa: CASSLVGTSITGELFF; CDR3nt: TGTGCCAGCAGTTTAGTTGGGACTAGCATAACCGGGGAGCTGTTTTTT
v_gene: TRBV5-1; d_gene: .; abundance: .; j_gene: TRBJ1-1; CDR3aa: CASSLDREQGEAFF; CDR3nt: TGCGCCAGCAGCTTGGACAGGGAACAAGGTGAAGCTTTCTTT
v_gene: TRBV27; d_gene: .; abundance: .; j_gene: TRBJ2-1; CDR3aa: CASSHHSPRISNEQFF; CDR3nt: TGTGCCAGCAGTCACCACAGCCCCCGGATTTCCAATGAGCAGTTCTTC
v_gene: TRBV21-1; d_gene: .; abundance: many; j_gene: TRBJ1-5; CDR3aa: CAGLGGYQPQHF; CDR3nt: TGTGCCGGACTGGGGGGTTACCAGCCCCAGCATTTT